This T cell receptor (beta chain) derives from a study of blood T cell repertoires in COVID-19. Whole-study context: The samples span acute and convalescent COVID-19 from the United States, Italy and Spain. Sample material is recorded as cDNA or gDNA derived from T cells, B-cell-depleted T cells, or PBMCs.

Per the original methods: Estimation of nucleated cell counts relied on the amplification of reference gene primers. Some clones are missing from TCRdb's copy, which holds only in-frame ones; the method was immunoSEQ multiplex PCR. The DNA was the basis for D and trimming; V, J and clone size are from that table. The sample has roughly 250,000 clones, over 75% seen once. The sequenced sample was peripheral blood. The TCR comes from a human donor in a cohort sampled during active COVID-19.

CDR3 in DNA: TGTGCCAGCAGCTTATTATATGGAGGCAATGAGCAGTTCTTC. Translating it yields CASSLLYGGNEQFF. The chain joins TRBV7-9 to TRBJ2-1; tentative D call: TRBD2 (5 bases). V was clipped by 2 bases and J by 6 bases, with 11 bases between them. The CDR3 extends over 14 amino acids. Germline lookup yields CDR1 SEHNR and CDR2 FQNEAQ (reference sequence).